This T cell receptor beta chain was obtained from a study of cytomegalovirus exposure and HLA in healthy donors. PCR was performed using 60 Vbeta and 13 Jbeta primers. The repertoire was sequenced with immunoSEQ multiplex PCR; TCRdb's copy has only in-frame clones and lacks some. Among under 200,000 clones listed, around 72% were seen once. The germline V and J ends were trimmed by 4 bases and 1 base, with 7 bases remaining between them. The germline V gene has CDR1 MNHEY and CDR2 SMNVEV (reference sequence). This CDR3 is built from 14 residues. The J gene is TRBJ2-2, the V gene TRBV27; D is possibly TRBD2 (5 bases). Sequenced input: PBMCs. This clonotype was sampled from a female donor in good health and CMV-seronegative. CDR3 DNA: TGTGCCAGCAGTTCCGGGATGAACACCGGGGAGCTGTTTTTT. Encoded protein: CASSSGMNTGELFF.